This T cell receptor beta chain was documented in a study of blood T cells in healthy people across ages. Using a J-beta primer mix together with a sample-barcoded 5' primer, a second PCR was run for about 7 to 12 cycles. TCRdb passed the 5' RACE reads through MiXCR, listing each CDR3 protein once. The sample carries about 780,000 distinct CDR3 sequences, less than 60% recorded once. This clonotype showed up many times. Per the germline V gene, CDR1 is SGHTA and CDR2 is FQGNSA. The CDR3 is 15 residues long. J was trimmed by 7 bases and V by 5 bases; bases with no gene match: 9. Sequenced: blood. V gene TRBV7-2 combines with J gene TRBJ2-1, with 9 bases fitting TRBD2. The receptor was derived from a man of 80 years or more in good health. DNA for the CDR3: TGTGCCAGCAGCCGACTAGCGGAGCAAAGGAATGAGCAGTTCTTC. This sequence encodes CASSRLAEQRNEQFF.